The 8 T cell receptor beta chains given below trace back to one sample, sequenced in a study of T cell repertoires in cytomegalovirus infection. TCRdb called the reads again in MiXCR, with one record for every CDR3 protein. The profile shows roughly 280,000 distinct CDR3 sequences, roughly 9.1% of them singletons. The sequenced material came from PBMCs. These receptors came from a human donor in good health (CMV status not recorded). Some clones in this sample may be carry-over from other donors' samples.

As concerns this clonotype: This could be a read error, since a much larger clone is one nucleotide away. This sequence joins TRBV2 and TRBJ2-5; possibly TRBD2 for D (6 bases). Germline V lookup: CDR1 SNHLY, CDR2 FYNNEI. Between the trimmed V and J ends, which lost 8 bases and 1 base, there was a span of 11 bases. The CDR3 covers 13 residues. As DNA, the CDR3 is TGTGCCAGCGGGTTGGGGGGCCAAGAGACCCAGTACTTC. Protein: CASGLGGQETQYF.

Only a few counts were recorded for this clonotype. The chain is built from TRBV6-8 and TRBJ2-7; D ambiguous. CDR3 length equals 13 residues. V shed 10 bases and J shed 6 bases, with 19 bases lying between them. Looked up from germline, CDR1 is MNHGY and CDR2 is SAAAGT. The CDR3 loop is CAIMTNPPGEQYF. CDR3 DNA sequence: TGTGCCATTATGACAAACCCTCCTGGCGAGCAGTACTTC.

The chain is built from TRBV29-1 and TRBJ1-4; 9 nucleotides agree with TRBD1. The CDR3 totals 13 residues. The V segment lost 4 bases and the J segment 7 bases; nucleotides outside the gene matches: 4. Germline V gene data show CDR1 as SQVTM and CDR2 as ANQGSEA. CDR3 bases: TGCAGCGTTGTAGAGGACAGGGGTGAAAAACTGTTTTTT. It yields the protein CSVVEDRGEKLFF.

The chain employs TRBV6-2 or TRBV6-3 and TRBJ2-7; 10 bases match TRBD1. The CDR3 contains 13 residues. The junction had 3 bases not matched to a gene; V was cut back by 7 bases and J by 3 bases. Germline-derived CDR1 and CDR2 are MNHEY and SVGEGT. CDR3: CASTWTGGYEQYF. DNA for the CDR3: TGTGCCAGCACCTGGACAGGGGGCTACGAGCAGTACTTC.

The chain employs TRBV5-1 and TRBJ1-1; tentative D call: TRBD1 (5 bases). The CDR3 covers 14 residues. Germline assignment: CDR1 SGHRS and CDR2 YFSETQ. Trimming took 4 bases from V and 5 from J, leaving 15 bases between them. CDR3 nucleotide sequence: TGCGCCAGCAGCGATGAGGGGAGGGGAACTGAAGCTTTCTTT. Its protein is CASSDEGRGTEAFF.

The rearrangement uses TRBV6-1 and TRBJ2-2; 8 nucleotides agree with TRBD1. V lost 10 bases and J lost 8; bases outside the gene matches: 15. The CDR3 runs 15 residues. From germline, CDR1 is MNHNS and CDR2 SASEGT. This chain's CDR3 is CATADRGGSIGELFF. CDR3 nucleotides: TGTGCCACCGCCGACAGGGGAGGTAGTATAGGGGAGCTGTTTTTT.

This clonotype has at least ten counts. The genes are TRBV7-2 and TRBJ2-5, with 10 bases aligning to TRBD1. Germline CDR1 and CDR2: SGHTA and FQGNSA. V lost 5 bases, J lost 2 bases, and 8 bases stayed unmatched. The CDR3 runs 16 residues. The CDR3 here is CASSTGTGARQETQYF. In DNA, the CDR3 is TGTGCCAGCAGCACCGGGACAGGGGCCCGGCAAGAGACCCAGTACTTC.

This clonotype was seen at least ten times. V gene TRBV12-3 or TRBV12-4 combines with J gene TRBJ2-1; 12 nucleotides agree with TRBD2. The CDR3 runs 16 residues. With V trimmed by 7 bases and J by 6 bases, 10 bases remained unmatched. CDR3 DNA sequence: TGTGCCAGCACCCTTCTAGCGGGGGGGCCGAGCAATGAGCAGTTCTTC. Protein: CASTLLAGGPSNEQFF.